Sequencing of this TCR beta chain was carried out in a study of blood T cell repertoires in COVID-19 (TCRdb year 2020). Context from the whole study: Samples covering the acute and convalescent phases of COVID-19 were provided by collaborators in the United States, Italy and Spain. The prospective study material was composed of cDNA or gDNA derived from T cells, B-cell-depleted T cells, or PBMCs. The dataset comprised deeply sampled blood TCRbeta repertoires from subjects exposed to, actively infected with, or recovered from COVID-19. The repertoires were released in a freely available public database meant as a resource for research on the immune response to SARS-CoV-2. Samples came from the ongoing ImmuneRACE study (first 160 participants) plus 1,254 subjects from 6 global collaborators. Nearly every sample came with metadata listing a de-identified subject ID, COVID-19 status, age in years and sex. Where available, HLA class I and class II types were obtained from metadata supplied by the sample provider rather than from assay-based typing. Here is what the overall study found, with its caveats: Clinical and demographic metadata were provided uncurated, with the amount varying by source and participant.

One collaborating source in Seattle enrolled patients while the patients were actively infected and followed the patients over time throughout the course of disease. Each collaborating institution followed its own protocols to collect whole blood in K2EDTA tubes. For TCRbeta analysis, collaborator samples were shipped as frozen whole blood, as isolated PBMCs, or as DNA extracted from either sample type. Looking up the germline V gene yields CDR1 MGHDK and CDR2 SYGVNS. The germline ends are 13 bases apart after V is trimmed by 6 bases and J by 4 bases. The CDR3 runs 13 residues from the cysteine to the phenylalanine. Solely the CDR3 DNA is kept, with 39 bases framed from the first base. With regard to this clone: Its target antigen remains unknown. No base quality information exists; no much larger clone differs at one position.

TCRbeta CDR3 regions were amplified from genomic DNA by means of the immunoSEQ Assay, a bias-controlled multiplex PCR. The authors' analysis ran thus. Within the assay, amplification of reference gene primers was used to estimate how many nucleated cells each sample contained. To quantify the absolute abundance of each unique TCRbeta CDR3 rearrangement, sequence reads were collapsed and filtered. Productive Simpson clonality was computed per sample as the square root of Simpson's diversity index over productive rearrangements. In its TCRdb copy, this immuneACCESS table keeps in-frame sequences only and misses some clones. Where compared with another copy, unresolved V genes explain less than half of these, and the others have no known cause. The DNA was the basis for D and trimming; V, J and clone size are from that table. The sample profile shows fewer than 95,000 clones; around 74% of them were found once. Roughly 4% of the sample is taken by the ten largest.

This chain is built from TRBV25-1 and TRBJ2-7; TRBD1 is a possible D gene, resting on 6 matching bases. The TCR was taken from a man aged 65 to 79 with COVID-19, enrolled during active disease. Specimen: peripheral blood. At the DNA level, the sequence is TGTGCCAGCAGCGGGGACACTAATTACGAGCAGTACTTC. This is translated as CASSGDTNYEQYF.